This T cell receptor beta chain was found in a study of response to subunit inactivated influenza vaccine. Regarding the study as a whole: Each seasonal influenza vaccination, the authors suggested, recruits few new T cells.

MiXCR, applied by TCRdb to the RT-PCR reads, yields one record per CDR3 protein. The table shows about 650,000 distinct CDR3 sequences, with roughly 15% occurring only once. Germline CDR1 reads SGHVS; CDR2 reads FQNEAQ. The CDR3 has 17 residues. V lost 3 bases, J lost 0 bases, and 14 bases lay in between. This clonotype was seen ten or more times. The antigen remains undetermined. The specimen comprised PBMCs from blood, sampled 14 to 15 days before vaccination. The source of this sequence is a man in his fifties or sixties who received an inactivated influenza vaccine. The genes are TRBV7-8 and TRBJ1-4; tentatively, D is TRBD1 (5 bases). CDR3 residues: CASSFSGTVATNEKLFF. DNA for the CDR3: TGTGCCAGCAGCTTCTCCGGGACCGTGGCAACTAATGAAAAACTGTTTTTT.